The 10 T cell receptor beta chains below come from one sample, sequenced in a study of T cell responses to AZD1222 COVID-19 vaccine. Generated by immunoSEQ multiplex PCR, the TCRdb table keeps only in-frame clones and is missing some. The sample holds 90,000 to 120,000 clones; roughly 89% are singletons and the top ten take over 3%. Sequencing used peripheral blood, obtained on day 0 of AZD1222 vaccination. The receptors were gathered from an adult in good health.

V gene TRBV3-1 (or the pseudogene TRBV3-2) combines with J gene TRBJ1-2; no definite D call. Trimming removed 0 bases at V and 0 bases at J, with 8 bases between. Per germline, CDR1 LGHDT and CDR2 YNNKEL (reference sequence). This CDR3 spans 15 amino acids. DNA for the CDR3: TGTGCCAGCAGCCAAGATCTTGGCGCTAACTATGGCTACACCTTC. Encoded protein: CASSQDLGANYGYTF.

The chain uses TRBV7-9 and TRBJ1-6; D might be TRBD1 (5 bases). V was cut by 1 base and J by 7 bases, with 14 bases left in between. Germline values: CDR1 SEHNR, CDR2 FQNEAQ (reference sequence). This CDR3 spans 16 amino acids. For the CDR3, the DNA is TGTGCCAGCAGCTTAGTGTCAGGGTTAACAAATTCACCCCTCCACTTT. This translates into CASSLVSGLTNSPLHF.

This chain connects TRBV3-1 (or the pseudogene TRBV3-2) to TRBJ1-1; perhaps TRBD1 as D (5 bases). Germline V gene sequence: CDR1 LGHDT, CDR2 YNNKEL (reference sequence). V was clipped by 0 bases and J by 0 bases, with 11 bases between them. CDR3 length: 16 residues. CDR3 region: CASSQDRLGVNTEAFF. CDR3 nucleotides: TGTGCCAGCAGCCAAGACAGACTAGGGGTGAACACTGAAGCTTTCTTT.

The V and J genes are TRBV12-3 or TRBV12-4 and TRBJ1-2; no firm D call. Trimming stripped 1 base from V and 5 bases from J, with 8 bases between. This CDR3 is built from 13 residues. For the CDR3, the DNA is TGTGCCAGCAGTTTAGGTGTGGGGTATGGCTACACCTTC. It is translated as CASSLGVGYGYTF.

CDR3 region: CASSFTGIYNSPLHF. The CDR3 bases are TGTGCCAGCAGCTTTACAGGGATCTATAATTCACCCCTCCACTTT. This chain joins TRBV7-2 and TRBJ1-6; tentative D call: TRBD1 (6 bases). The CDR3 has 15 residues. Trimming shortened V by 3 bases and J by 3 bases, and 9 bases separated the two germline ends. Germline loops: CDR1 SGHTA, CDR2 FQGNSA.

CDR3 nucleotides: TGTGCCAGCAGCGTAAGCACCGGGACCTACTACGAGCAGTACTTC. This gives the protein CASSVSTGTYYEQYF. The chain has TRBV7-2 and TRBJ2-7; the D call may be TRBD1 or TRBD2 (5 bases each). This CDR3 region has 15 residues. CDR1 is SGHTA, CDR2 FQGNSA, per germline. Trimming pared 5 bases from V and 3 bases from J, leaving 17 bases between.

The chain uses TRBV24-1 and TRBJ2-1, with TRBD2 as a possible D gene (6 bases). The germline CDR1 and CDR2 sequences are KGHDR and SFDVKD. This CDR3 region has 14 residues. Between the trimmed V and J ends, which lost 7 bases and 5 bases, there was a span of 14 bases. CDR3 coding DNA: TGTGCCACCAGGGGATGGGGAGGAAACAATGAGCAGTTCTTC. Protein sequence: CATRGWGGNNEQFF.

V usage is TRBV12-3 or TRBV12-4 and J usage is TRBJ2-7; D call uncertain. V gave up 6 bases and J gave up 2 bases, with 8 bases separating them. There are 12 residues in the CDR3. The CDR3 region is CASSRQPYEQYF. In nucleotides, the CDR3 is TGTGCCAGCAGCCGACAACCCTACGAGCAGTACTTC.

This clone turned up a few times. The V call is TRBV18, the J call TRBJ1-6; D might be TRBD1 (5 bases). Germline values: CDR1 KGHSH, CDR2 LQKENI. The CDR3 totals 18 residues. V lost 3 bases and J lost 9, with 24 bases in between. CDR3 nucleotides: TGTGCCAGCTCACCCTCGACGGGACCCAGGAGGGATGGTTCACCCCTCCACTTT. As protein: CASSPSTGPRRDGSPLHF.

The V and J genes are TRBV7-8 and TRBJ1-5, with 8 nucleotides matching TRBD1. Germline V gene sequence: CDR1 SGHVS, CDR2 FQNEAQ. The CDR3 has 13 amino acids. The V and J ends lost 5 bases and 7 bases, in that order; junction bases with no gene match: 4. CDR3 sequence: CASSLQGEQPQHF. The CDR3 DNA reads as TGTGCCAGCAGCCTACAGGGGGAACAGCCCCAGCATTTT.